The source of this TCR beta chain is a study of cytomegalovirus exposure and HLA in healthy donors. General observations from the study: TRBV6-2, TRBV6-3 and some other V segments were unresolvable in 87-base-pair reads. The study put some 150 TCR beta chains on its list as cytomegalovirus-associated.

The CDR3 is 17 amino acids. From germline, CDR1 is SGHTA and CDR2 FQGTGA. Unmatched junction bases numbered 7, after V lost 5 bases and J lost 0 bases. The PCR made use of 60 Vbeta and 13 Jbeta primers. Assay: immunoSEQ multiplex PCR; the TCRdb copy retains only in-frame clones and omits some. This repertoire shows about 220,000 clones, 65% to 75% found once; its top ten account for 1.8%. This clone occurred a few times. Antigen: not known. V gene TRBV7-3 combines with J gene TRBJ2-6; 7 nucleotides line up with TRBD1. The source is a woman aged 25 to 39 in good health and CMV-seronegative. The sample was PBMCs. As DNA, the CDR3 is TGTGCCAGCAGCACCGGGACAGCTCCCTCTGGGGCCAACGTCCTGACTTTC. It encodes CASSTGTAPSGANVLTF.